The 17 T cell receptor beta chains below all came from one sample that was sequenced in a study of T cell responses to AZD1222 COVID-19 vaccine. Profiling relied on immunoSEQ multiplex PCR, and the TCRdb table lists in-frame clones only, not all of them. The data hold 70,000 to 90,000 clones, with roughly 83% observed a single time. The sequencing used peripheral blood, collected on day 0 of AZD1222 vaccination. The receptors derive from an adult in good health.

This clone was counted only a few times. The chain uses TRBV28 and TRBJ1-2, with 9 positions matching TRBD1. Germline V gene data show CDR1 as MDHEN and CDR2 as SYDVKM. This CDR3 is built from 13 residues. V shed 6 bases and J 6 bases; nucleotides not matched to a gene: 5. CDR3 protein: CASRWRDRDGYTF. CDR3 bases: TGTGCCAGCAGATGGCGGGACAGGGATGGCTACACCTTC.

J is TRBJ2-1 and V is TRBV4-3; 9 nucleotides match TRBD2. V dropped 0 bases and J dropped 6; count of bases not matched to a gene: 12. Germline CDR1 LGHNA, CDR2 YSLEER. The CDR3 is 18 residues long. CDR3 protein: CASSQDPIPGLAGNEQFF. The CDR3, as DNA: TGCGCCAGCAGCCAAGACCCAATCCCGGGACTAGCAGGCAATGAGCAGTTCTTC.

V usage is TRBV11-2 and J usage is TRBJ1-2; D might be TRBD1 (6 bases). Germline lookup yields CDR1 SGHAT and CDR2 FQNNGV. This CDR3 is 14 amino acids long. V was pared by 6 bases and J by 3 bases, with 14 bases between. DNA for the CDR3: TGTGCCAGCAGACCTTTGGGGGGCGACTATGGCTACACCTTC. This encodes CASRPLGGDYGYTF.

The chain has TRBV6-5 and TRBJ2-7, with D tentatively TRBD1 (5 bases). Germline CDR1 is MNHEY and CDR2 is SVGAGI. The CDR3 runs to 12 residues. Trimming cost V 6 bases and J 9 bases, with 15 bases left between them. The CDR3 sequence: CASRTRGSRQYF. The CDR3 region has the DNA TGTGCCAGCAGAACAAGGGGTAGTCGGCAGTACTTC.

This clone was observed a handful of times. The V gene is TRBV28, the J gene TRBJ2-1; D gene uncertain. Trimming took 4 bases from V and 14 from J, leaving 15 bases between them. Germline V gene data show CDR1 as MDHEN and CDR2 as SYDVKM. This CDR3 has 12 residues. This CDR3 is CASSSRQPTEFF. The CDR3 DNA reads TGTGCCAGCAGTTCCAGGCAGCCAACGGAGTTCTTC.

The J gene is TRBJ1-6, the V gene TRBV7-2; maybe TRBD1 (6 bases). V was trimmed by 5 bases and J by 10 bases, leaving 18 bases between them. The CDR3 consists of 15 residues. Germline CDR1 is SGHTA and CDR2 is FQGNSA. The CDR3 spells CASSLTSGASSPLHF. The DNA of the CDR3 is TGTGCCAGCAGCCTCACTTCGGGGGCAAGCTCACCCCTCCACTTT. The variable domain in full, with the rest retrieved from reference TRBV7-2 and TRBJ1-6, is GAGVSQSPSNKVTEKGKDVELRCDPISGHTALYWYRQSLGQGLEFLIYFQGNSAPDKSGLPSDRFSAERTGGSVSTLTIQRTQQEDSAVYLCASSLTSGASSPLHFGNGTRLTVT.

This chain connects TRBV16 to TRBJ2-5, with 8 positions matching TRBD2. CDR1 and CDR2 from the germline V gene are KGHSY and FQNENV. Unmatched junction bases numbered 6, after V lost 4 bases and J lost 2 bases. This CDR3 has 15 residues. The CDR3 sequence: CASSPAGGVQETQYF. CDR3 DNA sequence: TGTGCCAGCAGCCCCGCCGGGGGGGTACAAGAGACCCAGTACTTC. Full variable domain (rest looked up from reference TRBV16 and TRBJ2-5): GEEVAQTPKHLVRGEGQKAKLYCAPIKGHSYVFWYQQVLKNEFKFLISFQNENVFDETGMPKERFSAKCLPNSPCSLEIQATKLEDSAVYFCASSPAGGVQETQYFGPGTRLLVL.

The chain uses TRBV27 and TRBJ2-5; 11 bases align to TRBD2. V trimming: 5 bases; J trimming: 4 bases; junction bases outside the gene matches: 6. This CDR3 is 15 amino acids long. Germline V gene sequence: CDR1 MNHEY, CDR2 SMNVEV (reference sequence). CDR3 residues: CASSITSGSSETQYF. CDR3 nucleotides: TGTGCCAGCAGTATCACTAGCGGGAGTTCAGAGACCCAGTACTTC.

This clone was seen only a few times. The V call is TRBV19, the J call TRBJ1-5, with D hard to call. Deletions cut 4 bases from V and 6 bases from J, with 10 bases between. CDR1 and CDR2 from the germline V gene are LNHDA and SQIVND (reference sequence). The length of the CDR3 is 13 residues. In DNA, the CDR3 is TGTGCCAGTAGTACAGGATGGGGTCAGCCCCAGCATTTT. This encodes CASSTGWGQPQHF.

CDR3 in DNA: TGTGCCAGTAGTGCCAACAGGGGCGCTGGCTACACCTTC. Amino acid sequence: CASSANRGAGYTF. This rearrangement joins TRBV19 to TRBJ1-2; TRBD1 matches at 7 bases. The CDR3 extends over 13 amino acids. Germline CDR1 is LNHDA and CDR2 is SQIVND (reference sequence). Trimming took 5 bases from V and 7 from J; bases not matched to a gene: 7.

This clone was counted between two and nine times. The J gene is TRBJ1-6, the V gene TRBV6-5, with D uncertain. Germline V lookup: CDR1 MNHEY, CDR2 SVGAGI. The V gene lost 10 bases and the J gene lost 10 bases, with 23 bases spanning the gap. The CDR3 totals 15 residues. CDR3 sequence: CATPAGEASGSPLHF. Here the CDR3 DNA reads TGTGCCACCCCGGCCGGGGAAGCTTCGGGGTCACCCCTCCACTTT.

This chain's CDR3 is CASSPFGTAYEQYF. CDR3 DNA: TGTGCCAGCAGCCCATTCGGGACAGCCTACGAGCAGTACTTC. The chain carries TRBV5-6 and TRBJ2-7; 7 positions match TRBD1. Looked up from germline, CDR1 is SGHDT and CDR2 is YYEEEE. V was clipped by 4 bases and J by 2 bases; unmatched bases: 6. The CDR3 sequence is 14 residues long.

V usage is TRBV10-3 and J usage is TRBJ1-1, with TRBD1 matching 8 bases. From germline, CDR1 is ENHRY and CDR2 SYGVKD. CDR3 length: 15 amino acids. The junction had 9 bases not matched to a gene; V was cut back by 3 bases and J by 6 bases. Written as DNA, the CDR3 is TGTGCCATCAGTGACCTCGGACAGGGAAGGGCTGAAGCTTTCTTT. Its translation is CAISDLGQGRAEAFF.

The V gene is TRBV7-9, the J gene TRBJ1-1; 8 nucleotides align to TRBD1. The CDR3 is 12 amino acids. Trimming at V came to 6 bases and at J to 4 bases, leaving 1 base not matched to a gene. Germline V gene sequence: CDR1 SEHNR, CDR2 FQNEAQ (reference sequence). DNA of the CDR3: TGTGCCAGCAGGGACAGGGTCACTGAAGCTTTCTTT. The encoded protein is CASRDRVTEAFF.

V usage is TRBV18 and J usage is TRBJ1-2; D unresolved. The CDR3 consists of 13 residues. The germline CDR1 and CDR2 sequences are KGHSH and LQKENI. V lost 2 bases to trimming and J lost 6 bases, with 10 bases between them. The CDR3 bases are TGTGCCAGCTCACCAGCCCCAGCCGATGGCTACACCTTC. It codes for CASSPAPADGYTF.

This clone came up once. This chain links TRBV3-1 (or the pseudogene TRBV3-2) with TRBJ2-4, with D tentatively TRBD1 (5 bases). The germline V gene has CDR1 LGHDT and CDR2 YNNKEL (reference sequence). V lost 2 bases to trimming and J lost 0 bases, with 8 bases between them. The CDR3 runs 15 residues. CDR3 coding DNA: TGTGCCAGCAGCCAATGGACACGAGCCAAAAACATTCAGTACTTC. Protein product: CASSQWTRAKNIQYF.

The chain carries TRBV5-4 and TRBJ1-6; TRBD1 agrees at 8 bases. The germline V gene has CDR1 SGHNT and CDR2 YYREEE (reference sequence). The length of the CDR3 is 15 residues. V was pared by 6 bases and J by 3 bases, with 5 bases of the junction left unmatched. The CDR3 DNA reads TGTGCCAGCAAAGTACAGGGGGGCTATAATTCACCCCTCCACTTT. Its translation is CASKVQGGYNSPLHF.